This T cell receptor (beta chain) was found in a study of T cells in Graves' hyperthyroidism and ophthalmopathy. Study at large: Prior to any treatment, at the point of initial diagnosis, peripheral blood was collected.

TCR beta CDR3 regions were amplified from RNA. An initial round of RT-PCR targeting the TCR CDR3 relied on the HTBI primer set. TCRdb reprocessed the multiplex PCR reads with MiXCR, giving one entry per CDR3 protein. Altogether nearly 600,000 distinct CDR3 sequences are present, 12% to 15% being singletons, with the ten largest covering roughly 7%. Overall study findings and caveats: Blood also held most thyroid clonotypes expanded beyond 0.001.

With duration under 3 months, ophthalmopathy was active: Clinical Activity Score at least 3, NOSPECS at least 4. Patients were excluded because of uncontrolled infection, other autoimmune disease, pregnancy or lactation. The CDR3 consists of 11 residues. Germline loops: CDR1 DFQATT, CDR2 SNEGSKA (reference sequence). The V end was cut by 2 bases, the J end by 6 bases, with 4 bases between. A note on this clonotype: What it binds is not known.

This sequence originates from a woman between 18 and 29 years old with Graves' ophthalmopathy. The genes are TRBV20-1 and TRBJ2-2; D is undetermined. Input material: blood. Written as DNA, the CDR3 is TGCAGTGCTAGATTCGCCGGGGAGCTGTTTTTT. Translation gives CSARFAGELFF.